This is a list of T cell receptor beta chains from one sample in a study of blood T cell repertoires in COVID-19. The table came from immunoSEQ multiplex PCR; TCRdb's copy has only in-frame clones and leaves some out. The sample contains approximately 350,000 clones, 89% of which appear only once. The sample comprised peripheral blood. The receptors come from a woman aged 25 to 39 with COVID-19, enrolled during active disease. Each CDR3 is given with its conserved first and last residue. A D gene is named only where the DNA matches it firmly.

TRBJ1-1	TRBV28	TRBD1	CASSPSTGTGNRAFF
TRBJ1-2	TRBV6-5	-	CASTPRETDGYTF
TRBJ1-2	TRBV19	TRBD1	CASSTRGQGGGYTF
TRBJ1-6	TRBV6-5	-	CASSPAPPRSPLHF
TRBJ2-5	TRBV11-2	TRBD1	CASSLVGTTGGGETQYF
TRBJ1-6	TRBV5-8	-	CASSPREGYSYNSPLHF
TRBJ2-4	TRBV6-2/TRBV6-3	TRBD1	CASRPSLFRDRGRSDIQYF
TRBJ2-7	TRBV3-1/TRBV3-2	-	CASSQDPSGVSNSYEQYF
TRBJ2-1	TRBV19	TRBD2	CASSINRRASGSFYNEQFF
TRBJ2-5	TRBV5-6	-	CASSRGAPQETQYF
TRBJ2-1	TRBV19	-	CASRPGQGAIQQFF
TRBJ1-4	TRBV2	TRBD1	CASSGDRGREKLFF
TRBJ1-1	TRBV6-5	-	CASRAPGYTEAFF
TRBJ2-3	TRBV21-1	-	CASTKPPERPDTQYF
TRBJ2-5	TRBV6-6	TRBD2	CASSYSTGGPETQYF
TRBJ2-2	TRBV11-2	-	CASTRQGNTGELFF
TRBJ1-2	TRBV27	TRBD1	CASSPNRGQGYGYTF
TRBJ2-1	TRBV18	TRBD2	CASSLQTSGTYNEQFF
TRBJ2-3	TRBV6-2/TRBV6-3	TRBD1	CASSGQGAVRDTQYF
TRBJ1-1	TRBV12-3/TRBV12-4	-	CASRSTEAFF
TRBJ1-3	TRBV4-3	TRBD1	CASSPTSGQAVTGNTIYF
TRBJ1-2	TRBV7-2	-	CASSPERQVYGYTF
TRBJ1-2	TRBV5-1	-	CASSLVVGDPHYGYTF
TRBJ1-1	TRBV7-8	-	CASKGWPQPEAFF
TRBJ2-3	TRBV6-5	-	CASSYSGSRYTDTQYF
TRBJ1-4	TRBV4-2	-	CASSPKPGGTNEKLFF
TRBJ1-4	TRBV5-1	-	CASSPNEQGPNEKLFF
TRBJ1-2	TRBV5-5	-	CASSLAGGGANYGYTF
TRBJ1-2	TRBV29-1	TRBD1	CSDVGLDRGRVNYGYTF
TRBJ2-6	TRBV11-3	TRBD1	CASGAGGTGANVLTF
TRBJ1-1	TRBV5-6	-	CASSLISPGMSEAFF
TRBJ1-3	TRBV7-2	-	CASSLDEASQNTIYF
TRBJ2-2	TRBV10-3	-	CAISDGGRRTGELFF
TRBJ2-4	TRBV6-4	TRBD1	CASSRDRGSNIQYF
TRBJ2-3	TRBV19	-	CASSITSTLQDTQYF
TRBJ2-2	TRBV7-9	TRBD1	CASSQLTGPTGELFF
TRBJ2-7	TRBV11-2	TRBD2	CASSEPGGPPYEQYF
TRBJ1-3	TRBV28	TRBD1	CASSSSGTGSFGNTIYF
TRBJ2-1	TRBV6-2/TRBV6-3	TRBD1	CASSSQGTTYDEQFF
TRBJ2-1	TRBV6-5	TRBD2	CASSRLSGGDNEQFF
TRBJ1-6	TRBV9	-	CASSLGGNSPLHF
TRBJ2-1	TRBV24-1	TRBD1	CATSVHRGQNEQFF